This TCR beta chain is drawn from a study of T cell responses to AZD1222 COVID-19 vaccine. Study details: Second doses that came at about 4 or about 12 weeks were put together. The study, taken as a whole, reports: Clonal diversity may have been underestimated, and the donors were mostly white British, with more females than males. Seropositive AZD1222 recipients at baseline numbered only 5 or 6. Spike was spanned by vaccine-associated CD4 TCRs, with dominance at 160-218 and 743-854.

In regard to this clone: What it binds is unknown.

V lost 3 bases, J lost 0 bases, and 9 bases lay in between. CDR3 size: 15 residues. The V gene's germline CDR1 is MNHEY and CDR2 SVGEGT. The assay was immunoSEQ multiplex PCR, and TCRdb's table has in-frame clones only and misses some. The data hold 60,000 to 70,000 clones, with around four fifths observed a single time. J is TRBJ1-3 and V is TRBV6-2 or TRBV6-3; D not resolved. Sequenced material: peripheral blood, taken on day 0 of AZD1222 vaccination. This sequence originates from an adult in good health. The CDR3: CASSYPSNSGNTIYF. CDR3 nucleotides: TGTGCCAGCAGTTATCCGTCGAACTCTGGAAACACCATATATTTT.